This note documents a single T cell receptor (beta chain) sequence. Profiled with immunoSEQ multiplex PCR; TCRdb holds only in-frame clones, not every one. Found here are around 86,000 clones, under 85% of them singletons; the top ten hold about 31%. V trimming: 0 bases; J trimming: 1 base; junction bases outside the gene matches: 8. The germline V gene has CDR1 SGHDN and CDR2 FVKESK. The CDR3 has 18 amino acids. The sample is drawn from a study of blood T cell repertoires in COVID-19. In the study overall: The United States, Italy and Spain provided the acute and convalescent COVID-19 samples.

The source is a woman older than 75 with acute or convalescent COVID-19. Sequencing input: peripheral blood. The chain is built from TRBV14 and TRBJ2-3; TRBD2 agrees at 9 bases. Written as DNA, the CDR3 is TGTGCCAGCAGCCAAGATCCTAGCGGGATAAAGGGCACAGATACGCAGTATTTT. Amino acids: CASSQDPSGIKGTDTQYF. Full variable domain (outside the CDR3, taken from reference TRBV14 and TRBJ2-3): EAGVTQFPSHSVIEKGQTVTLRCDPISGHDNLYWYRRVMGKEIKFLLHFVKESKQDESGMPNNRFLAERTGGTYSTLKVQPAELEDSGVYFCASSQDPSGIKGTDTQYFGPGTRLTVL.